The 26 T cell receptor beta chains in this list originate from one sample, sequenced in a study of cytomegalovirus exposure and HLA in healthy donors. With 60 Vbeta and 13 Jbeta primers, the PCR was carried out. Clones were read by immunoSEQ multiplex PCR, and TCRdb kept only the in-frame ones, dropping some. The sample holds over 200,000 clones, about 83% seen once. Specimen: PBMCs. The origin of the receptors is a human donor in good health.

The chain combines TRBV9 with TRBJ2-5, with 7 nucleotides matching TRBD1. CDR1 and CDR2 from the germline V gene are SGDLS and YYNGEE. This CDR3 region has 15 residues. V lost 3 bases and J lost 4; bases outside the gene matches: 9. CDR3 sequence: CASSATGFVRETQYF. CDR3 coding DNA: TGTGCCAGCAGCGCGACAGGGTTTGTCCGAGAGACCCAGTACTTC.

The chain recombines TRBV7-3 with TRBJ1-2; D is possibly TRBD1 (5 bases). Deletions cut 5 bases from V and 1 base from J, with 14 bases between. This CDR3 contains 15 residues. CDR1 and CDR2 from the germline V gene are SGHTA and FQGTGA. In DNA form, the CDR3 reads TGTGCCAGCAGCGATGGGGGGAGGGGTAACTATGGCTACACCTTC. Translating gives CASSDGGRGNYGYTF.

The CDR3 bases are TGTGCCAGCACCCACAGGGGAACTAATGAAAAACTGTTTTTT. It specifies CASTHRGTNEKLFF. The J gene is TRBJ1-4, the V gene TRBV6-5; TRBD1 agrees at 7 bases. The germline gives CDR1 MNHEY, CDR2 SVGAGI. J was trimmed by 1 base and V by 7 bases; bases with no gene match: 3. The CDR3 contains 14 residues.

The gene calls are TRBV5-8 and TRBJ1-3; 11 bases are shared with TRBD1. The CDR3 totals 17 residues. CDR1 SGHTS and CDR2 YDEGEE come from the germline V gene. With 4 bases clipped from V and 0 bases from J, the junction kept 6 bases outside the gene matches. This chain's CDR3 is CASSPGQGESSGNTIYF. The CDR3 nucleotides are TGTGCCAGCAGCCCGGGACAGGGGGAAAGCTCTGGAAACACCATATATTTT.

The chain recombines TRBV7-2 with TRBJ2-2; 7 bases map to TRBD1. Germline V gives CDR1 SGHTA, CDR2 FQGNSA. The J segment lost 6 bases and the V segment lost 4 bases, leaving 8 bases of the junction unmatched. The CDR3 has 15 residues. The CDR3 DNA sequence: TGTGCCAGCAGCTCAGACAGGGTTGCGGCCGGGGAGCTGTTTTTT. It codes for CASSSDRVAAGELFF.

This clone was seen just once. The chain's CDR3 is CASSFIRGGGGFEAFF. In DNA, the CDR3 is TGTGCCAGCAGTTTTATAAGGGGTGGAGGGGGCTTTGAAGCTTTCTTT. This chain joins TRBV28 and TRBJ1-1, with TRBD1 matching over 7 bases. Germline CDR1 and CDR2: MDHEN and SYDVKM. With V trimmed by 3 bases and J by 7 bases, 14 bases remained unmatched. CDR3 length: 16 amino acids.

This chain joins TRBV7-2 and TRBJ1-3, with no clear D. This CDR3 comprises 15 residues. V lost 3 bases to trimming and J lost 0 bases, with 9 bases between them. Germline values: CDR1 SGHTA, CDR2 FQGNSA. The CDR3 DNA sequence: TGTGCCAGCAGCTTTGGGCCCCTCTCTGGAAACACCATATATTTT. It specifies CASSFGPLSGNTIYF.

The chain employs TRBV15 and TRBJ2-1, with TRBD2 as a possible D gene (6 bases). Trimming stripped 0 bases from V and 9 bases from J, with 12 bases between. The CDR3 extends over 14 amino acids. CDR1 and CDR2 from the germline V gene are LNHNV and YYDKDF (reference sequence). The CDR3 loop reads CATSRETAGGEQFF. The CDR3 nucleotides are TGTGCCACCAGCAGAGAGACAGCGGGCGGTGAGCAGTTCTTC.

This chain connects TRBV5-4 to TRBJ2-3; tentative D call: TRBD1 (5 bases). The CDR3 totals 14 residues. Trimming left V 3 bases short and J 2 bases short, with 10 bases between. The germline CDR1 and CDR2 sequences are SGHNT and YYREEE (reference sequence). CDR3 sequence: CASSSDTYTDTQYF. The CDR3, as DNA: TGTGCCAGCAGCTCGGACACCTACACAGATACGCAGTATTTT.

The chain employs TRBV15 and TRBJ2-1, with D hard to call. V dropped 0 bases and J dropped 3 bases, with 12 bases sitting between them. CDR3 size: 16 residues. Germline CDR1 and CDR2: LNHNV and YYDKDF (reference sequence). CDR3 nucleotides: TGTGCCACCAGCAGAGATATAGGCCTAGGCTACAATGAGCAGTTCTTC. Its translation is CATSRDIGLGYNEQFF.

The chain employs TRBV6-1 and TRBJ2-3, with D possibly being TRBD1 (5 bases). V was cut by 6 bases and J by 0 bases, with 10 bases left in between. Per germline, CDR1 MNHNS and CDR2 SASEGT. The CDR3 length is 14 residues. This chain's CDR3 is CASRINRSTDTQYF. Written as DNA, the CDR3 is TGTGCCAGCAGGATCAACAGGAGCACAGATACGCAGTATTTT.

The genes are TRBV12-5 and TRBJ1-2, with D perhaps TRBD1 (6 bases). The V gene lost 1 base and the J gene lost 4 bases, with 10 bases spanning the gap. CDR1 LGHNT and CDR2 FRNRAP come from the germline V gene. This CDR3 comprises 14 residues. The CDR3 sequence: CASGLGQGLYGYTF. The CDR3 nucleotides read TGTGCTAGTGGTTTGGGCCAGGGGCTCTATGGCTACACCTTC.

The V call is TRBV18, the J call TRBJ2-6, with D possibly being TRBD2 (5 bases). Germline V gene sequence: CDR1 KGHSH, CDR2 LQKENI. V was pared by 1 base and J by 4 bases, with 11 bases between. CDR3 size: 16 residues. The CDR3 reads CASSPLSGIGANVLTF. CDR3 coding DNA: TGTGCCAGCTCACCACTATCGGGGATCGGGGCCAACGTCCTGACTTTC.

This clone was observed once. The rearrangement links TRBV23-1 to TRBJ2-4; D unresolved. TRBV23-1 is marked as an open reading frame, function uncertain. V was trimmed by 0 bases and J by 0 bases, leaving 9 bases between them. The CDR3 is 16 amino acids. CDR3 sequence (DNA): TGCGCCAGCAGTCAATCTGGCGGTCTAGCCAAAAACATTCAGTACTTC. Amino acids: CASSQSGGLAKNIQYF.

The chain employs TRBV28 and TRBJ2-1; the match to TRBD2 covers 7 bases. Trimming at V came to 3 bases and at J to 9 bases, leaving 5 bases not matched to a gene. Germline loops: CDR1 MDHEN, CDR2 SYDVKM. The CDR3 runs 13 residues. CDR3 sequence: CASSLTSQAEQFF. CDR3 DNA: TGTGCCAGCAGTTTGACTAGCCAGGCTGAGCAGTTCTTC.

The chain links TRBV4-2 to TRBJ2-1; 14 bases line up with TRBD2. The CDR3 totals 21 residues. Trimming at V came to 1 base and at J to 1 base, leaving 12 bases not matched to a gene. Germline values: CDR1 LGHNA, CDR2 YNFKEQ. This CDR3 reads CASSQVVQGGLAGGSYNEQFF. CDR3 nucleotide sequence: TGTGCCAGCAGCCAAGTCGTTCAAGGCGGACTAGCGGGAGGATCCTACAATGAGCAGTTCTTC.

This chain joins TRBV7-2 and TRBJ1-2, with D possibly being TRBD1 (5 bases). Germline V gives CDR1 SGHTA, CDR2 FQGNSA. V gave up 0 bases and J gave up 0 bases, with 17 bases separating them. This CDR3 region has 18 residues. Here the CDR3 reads CASSLARVGGATNYGYTF. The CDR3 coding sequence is TGTGCCAGCAGCTTAGCGAGGGTGGGAGGGGCCACTAACTATGGCTACACCTTC.

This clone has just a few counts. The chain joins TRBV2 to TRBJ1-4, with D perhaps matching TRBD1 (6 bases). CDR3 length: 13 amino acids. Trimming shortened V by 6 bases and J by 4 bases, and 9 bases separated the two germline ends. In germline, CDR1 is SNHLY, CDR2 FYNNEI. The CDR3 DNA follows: TGTGCCAGCAGATACAGGGTTAATGAAAAACTGTTTTTT. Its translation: CASRYRVNEKLFF.

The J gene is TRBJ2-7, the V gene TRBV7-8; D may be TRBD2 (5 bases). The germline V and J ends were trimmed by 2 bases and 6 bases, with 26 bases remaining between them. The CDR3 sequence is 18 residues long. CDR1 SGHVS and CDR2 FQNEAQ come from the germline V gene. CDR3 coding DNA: TGTGCCAGCAGCTTACGCGCCGACGGACTCGGTTCGAAGGCCGAGCAGTACTTC. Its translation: CASSLRADGLGSKAEQYF.

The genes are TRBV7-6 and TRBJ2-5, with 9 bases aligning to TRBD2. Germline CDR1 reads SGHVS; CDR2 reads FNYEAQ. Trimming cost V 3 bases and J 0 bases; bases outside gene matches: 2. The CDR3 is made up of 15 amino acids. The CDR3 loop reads CASSFSGSNQETQYF. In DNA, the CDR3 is TGTGCCAGCAGCTTTAGCGGGAGCAACCAAGAGACCCAGTACTTC.

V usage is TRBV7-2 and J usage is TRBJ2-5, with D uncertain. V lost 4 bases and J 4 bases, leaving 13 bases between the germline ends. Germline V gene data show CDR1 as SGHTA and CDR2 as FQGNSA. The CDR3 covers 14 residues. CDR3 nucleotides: TGTGCCAGCAGCTCATCTCGAGTTGCAGAGACCCAGTACTTC. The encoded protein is CASSSSRVAETQYF.

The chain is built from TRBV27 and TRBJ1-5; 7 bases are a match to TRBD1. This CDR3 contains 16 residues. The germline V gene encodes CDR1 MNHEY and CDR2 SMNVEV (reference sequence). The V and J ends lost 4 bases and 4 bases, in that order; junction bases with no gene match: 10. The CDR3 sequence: CASSWVWRGRNQPQHF. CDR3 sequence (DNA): TGTGCCAGCAGTTGGGTTTGGAGGGGGCGGAATCAGCCCCAGCATTTT.

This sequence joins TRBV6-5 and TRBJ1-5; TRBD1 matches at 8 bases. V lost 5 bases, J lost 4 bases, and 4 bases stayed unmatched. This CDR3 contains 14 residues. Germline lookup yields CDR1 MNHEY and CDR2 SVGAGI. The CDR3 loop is CASSLDRANQPQHF. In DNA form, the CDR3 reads TGTGCCAGCAGTCTGGACAGGGCAAATCAGCCCCAGCATTTT.

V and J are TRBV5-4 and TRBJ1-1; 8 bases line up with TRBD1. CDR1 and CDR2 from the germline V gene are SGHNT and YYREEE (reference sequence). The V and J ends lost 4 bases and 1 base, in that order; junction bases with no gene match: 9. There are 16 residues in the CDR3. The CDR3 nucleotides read TGTGCCAGCAGCACAGGGGCAGGGGGCAGGAACACTGAAGCTTTCTTT. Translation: CASSTGAGGRNTEAFF.

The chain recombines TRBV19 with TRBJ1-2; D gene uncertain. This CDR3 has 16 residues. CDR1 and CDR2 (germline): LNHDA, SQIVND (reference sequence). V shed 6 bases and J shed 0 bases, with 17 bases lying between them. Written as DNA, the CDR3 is TGTGCCAGTAGCCTAGCGCCAGGTCGAGCTAACTATGGCTACACCTTC. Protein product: CASSLAPGRANYGYTF.

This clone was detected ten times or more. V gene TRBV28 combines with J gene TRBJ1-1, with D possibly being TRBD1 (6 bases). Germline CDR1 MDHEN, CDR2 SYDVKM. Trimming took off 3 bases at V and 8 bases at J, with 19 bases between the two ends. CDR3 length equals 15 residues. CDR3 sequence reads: CASSFSRDTIAEAFF. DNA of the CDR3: TGTGCCAGCAGTTTTTCCCGGGACACCATCGCGGAAGCTTTCTTT. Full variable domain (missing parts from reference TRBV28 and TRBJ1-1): DVKVTQSSRYLVKRTGEKVFLECVQDMDHENMFWYRQDPGLGLRLIYFSYDVKMKEKGDIPEGYSVSREKKERFSLILESASTNQTSMYLCASSFSRDTIAEAFFGQGTRLTVV.